This entry features one T cell receptor beta chain sequence. In the source study's methods: Estimates of nucleated cell counts were drawn from the amplification of reference gene primers. Sequencing was performed with immunoSEQ multiplex PCR; in TCRdb, only in-frame clones are kept and a portion is missing. That table furnishes V, J and clone size, whereas the DNA furnished D and trimming. The sample carries 65,000 to 100,000 clones, nearly 90% recorded once. The sample belongs to a study of blood T cell repertoires in COVID-19. About the research overall: Samples representing acute and convalescent COVID-19 were sourced from the United States, Italy and Spain. The analysed material was cDNA or gDNA that came from T cells, B-cell-depleted T cells, or PBMCs.

The CDR3 has 10 residues. CDR1 and CDR2 from the germline V gene are SEHNR and FQNEAQ (reference sequence). V was clipped by 5 bases and J by 8 bases, with 6 bases between them. This chain uses TRBV7-9 with TRBJ1-2; D remains unclear. This receptor was taken from a man in his fifties with acute or convalescent COVID-19. The sequenced sample consisted of peripheral blood. CDR3 loop: CASSGFGYTF. CDR3 nucleotide sequence: TGTGCCAGCAGCGGCTTCGGCTACACCTTC.